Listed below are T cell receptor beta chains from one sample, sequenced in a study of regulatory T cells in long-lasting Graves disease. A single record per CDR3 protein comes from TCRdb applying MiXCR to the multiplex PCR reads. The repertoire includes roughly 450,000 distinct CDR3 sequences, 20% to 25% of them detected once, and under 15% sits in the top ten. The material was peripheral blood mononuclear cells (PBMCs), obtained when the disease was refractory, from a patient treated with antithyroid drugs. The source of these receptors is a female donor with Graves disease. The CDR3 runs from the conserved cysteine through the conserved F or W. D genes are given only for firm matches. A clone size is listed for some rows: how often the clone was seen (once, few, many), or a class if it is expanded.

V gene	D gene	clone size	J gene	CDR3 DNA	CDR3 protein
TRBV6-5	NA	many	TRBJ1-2	TGTGCCAGCAGTTACTCGATCGGCTATGGCTACACCTTC	CASSYSIGYGYTF
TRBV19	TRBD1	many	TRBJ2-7	TGTGCCAGTAGTATGTCTGCAGGGGGAATCTACGAGCAGTACTTC	CASSMSAGGIYEQYF
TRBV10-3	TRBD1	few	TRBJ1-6	TGTGCCATCAGTCAGCGACAGGGGGGCGCGTCCGATTCACCCCTCCACTTT	CAISQRQGGASDSPLHF
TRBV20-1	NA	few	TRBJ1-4	TGCAGTGCTCTCGAACCAACTAATGAAAAACTGTTTTTT	CSALEPTNEKLFF
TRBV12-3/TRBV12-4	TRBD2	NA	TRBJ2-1	TGTGCCAGCAGCCCCCCGACTAGCGGGGGGGGTGATGAGCAGTTCTTC	CASSPPTSGGGDEQFF
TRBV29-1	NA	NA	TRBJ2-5	TGCAGCGTTGAAGGTCAGGGGTTGGAGACCCAGTACTTC	CSVEGQGLETQYF
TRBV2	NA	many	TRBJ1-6	TGTGCCGGGGGGGCAGGGCCCCTGGGAAATTCACCCCTCCACTTT	CAGGAGPLGNSPLHF
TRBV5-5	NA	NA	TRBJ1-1	TGTGCCAGCAGCTGGACAAGTGGGAACACTGAAGCTTTCTTT	CASSWTSGNTEAFF
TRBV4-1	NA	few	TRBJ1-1	TGCGCCAGCAGCCAAGATGTAGGGGATGCTGAAGCTTTCTTT	CASSQDVGDAEAFF
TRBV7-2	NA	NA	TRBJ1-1	TGTGCCAGCAGCTTTGTGGGCGCATCCACTGAAGCTTTCTTT	CASSFVGASTEAFF
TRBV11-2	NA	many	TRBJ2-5	TGTGCCAGCAGCCCCCTAGGAGGGAGAGAGACCCAGTACTTC	CASSPLGGRETQYF
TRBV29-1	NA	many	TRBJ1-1	TGCAGCGTTGGGTCCCCGGGGGCCATGTACACTGAAGCTTTCTTT	CSVGSPGAMYTEAFF
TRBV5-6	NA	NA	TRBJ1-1	TGTGCCAGCAGCACCAGAGGACGGCCGAGCACTGAAGCTTTCTTT	CASSTRGRPSTEAFF
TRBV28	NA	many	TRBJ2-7	TGTGCCAGCGGGTCCGGGGATAGTTACGAGCAGTACTTC	CASGSGDSYEQYF
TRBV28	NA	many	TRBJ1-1	TGTGCCAGCAGCGACATTGCTGAAGCTTTCTTT	CASSDIAEAFF
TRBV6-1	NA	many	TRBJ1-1	TGTGCCAGCAACCACAGGAACACTGAAGCTTTCTTT	CASNHRNTEAFF
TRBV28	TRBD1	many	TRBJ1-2	TGTGCCAGCAGTTTCCCCAGGACAGGACGAAACTATGGCTACACCTTC	CASSFPRTGRNYGYTF
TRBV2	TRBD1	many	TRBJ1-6	TGTGCCAGCAGAGAACAGGGGGTGGAAGGTTCACCCCTCCACTTT	CASREQGVEGSPLHF
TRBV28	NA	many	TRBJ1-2	TGTGCCAGCAGCTCATCCAGGAGCTATGGCTACACCTTC	CASSSSRSYGYTF
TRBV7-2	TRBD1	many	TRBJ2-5	TGTGCCAGCAGCTTCCAGGGGGCGGAAGAGACCCAGTACTTC	CASSFQGAEETQYF
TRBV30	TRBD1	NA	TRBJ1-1	TGTGCCTGGACCCCGGACAGGGGTGCTGAAGCTTTCTTT	CAWTPDRGAEAFF
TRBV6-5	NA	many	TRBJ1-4	TGTGCCAGCAGTTACGCCTCAGGGGAGGGTGAAAAACTGTTTTTT	CASSYASGEGEKLFF
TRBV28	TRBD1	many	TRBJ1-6	TGTGCCACCCTGACAGGGCAAAGGCTCAATAATTCACCCCTCCACTTT	CATLTGQRLNNSPLHF
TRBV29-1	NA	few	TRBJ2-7	TGCAGCGTTGGCAGTCTCTACGAGCAGTACTTC	CSVGSLYEQYF
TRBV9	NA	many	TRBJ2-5	TGTGCCAGCAGCGTGAACGTACAAGAGACCCAGTACTTC	CASSVNVQETQYF
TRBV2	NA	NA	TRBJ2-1	TGTGCCAGCATGTCCGCAGGGAGGGAGCAGTTCTTC	CASMSAGREQFF
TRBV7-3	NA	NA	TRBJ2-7	TGTGCCAGCAGCTCCCAACAACATCACGAGCAGTACTTC	CASSSQQHHEQYF
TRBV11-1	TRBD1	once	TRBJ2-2	TGTGCCAAACAGGGGACCACCGGGGAGCTGTTTTTT	CAKQGTTGELFF
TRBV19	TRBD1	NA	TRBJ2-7	TGTGCCAGTAGTGTAGACAGGGGCTTCCTTTACGAGCAGTACTTC	CASSVDRGFLYEQYF
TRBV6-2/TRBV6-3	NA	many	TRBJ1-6	TGTGCCAGCAGTGACCGGTGGGGGGATTCACCCCTCCACTTT	CASSDRWGDSPLHF
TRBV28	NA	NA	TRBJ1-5	TGTGCCAGCCTCACCAGGGGCAACGATCAGCCCCAGCATTTT	CASLTRGNDQPQHF
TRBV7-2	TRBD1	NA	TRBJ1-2	TGTGCCAGCAGCTTCGTGTCAGGGGGCCTAGCTAACTATGGCTACACCTTC	CASSFVSGGLANYGYTF
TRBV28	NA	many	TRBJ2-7	TGTGCCAGCAGTTCCGAGGGGCGCATCTCCTACGAGCAGTACTTC	CASSSEGRISYEQYF
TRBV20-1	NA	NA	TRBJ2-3	TGCAGTGCTAGAGATAGTCTTCACGGGTTCCCGAACACAGATACGCAGTATTTT	CSARDSLHGFPNTDTQYF
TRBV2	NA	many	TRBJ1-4	TGTGCCAGCAGTGAAGCGAGGAGTCCCATTGGAAAACTGTTTTTT	CASSEARSPIGKLFF
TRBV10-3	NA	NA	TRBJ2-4	TGTGCCATCGGACAGTGGGGCATTCAGTACTTC	CAIGQWGIQYF
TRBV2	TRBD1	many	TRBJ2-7	TGTGCCAGCAGTGTATGGACAGGGGCCTACGAGCAGTACTTC	CASSVWTGAYEQYF
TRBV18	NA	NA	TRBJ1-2	TGTGCCAGCTCACAGGGAACGTCGGACTATGGCTACACCTTC	CASSQGTSDYGYTF
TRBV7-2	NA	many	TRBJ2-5	TGTGCCAGCAGCCACCGGGAAACGTACCAAGAGACCCAGTACTTC	CASSHRETYQETQYF
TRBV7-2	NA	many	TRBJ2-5	TGTGCCAGCAGCAGCCAGCCGGGACTCCAGGAGACCCAGTACTTC	CASSSQPGLQETQYF
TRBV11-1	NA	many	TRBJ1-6	TGTGCCAGCAGCGTAAGCCGGGACCCAAATTCACCCCTCCACTTT	CASSVSRDPNSPLHF
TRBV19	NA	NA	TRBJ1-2	TGTGCCAGCGGTGAGACAGGTCCCTATGGCTACACCTTC	CASGETGPYGYTF
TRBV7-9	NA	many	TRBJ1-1	TGTGCCAGCAGCTTAGGCGGGCAGGGGCGCAACACTGAAGCTTTCTTT	CASSLGGQGRNTEAFF
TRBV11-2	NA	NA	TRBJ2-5	TGTGCCAGCAGCTTTGAAAAGACCCGGTACTTC	CASSFEKTRYF
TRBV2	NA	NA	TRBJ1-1	TGTGCCAGCAGCGATACAGGAACCATCCCTGAAGCTTTCTTT	CASSDTGTIPEAFF
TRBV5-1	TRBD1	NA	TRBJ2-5	TGCGCCAGCGGAGTGGGACAGGAGGAAGAGACCCAGTACTTC	CASGVGQEEETQYF
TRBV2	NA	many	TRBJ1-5	TGTGCCAGCAGTAGGCAGGGAACCGATCAGCCCCAGCATTTT	CASSRQGTDQPQHF
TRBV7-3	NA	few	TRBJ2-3	TGTGCCAGCAGCCCGAGAGCAGGGCTGGCAGATACGCAGTATTTT	CASSPRAGLADTQYF
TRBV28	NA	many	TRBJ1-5	TGTGCCAGCAGTTTAATGGCCAGTAGCAATCAGCCCCAGCATTTT	CASSLMASSNQPQHF
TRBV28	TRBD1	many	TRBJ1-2	TGTGCCAGCAGTTCTTTGTCGGCAGGGGGTTGGGGCTACACCTTC	CASSSLSAGGWGYTF
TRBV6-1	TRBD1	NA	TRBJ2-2	TGTGCCAGCAGTACTCCCGGGACAGTGAACACCGGGGAGCTGTTTTTT	CASSTPGTVNTGELFF
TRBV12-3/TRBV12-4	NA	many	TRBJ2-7	TGTGCCAGCACCTTGGGGCTTGGGGAGCAGTACTTC	CASTLGLGEQYF
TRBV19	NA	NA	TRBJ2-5	TGTGCCAGTAGCTCGGGACATTCAGGGGAGACCCAGTACTTC	CASSSGHSGETQYF
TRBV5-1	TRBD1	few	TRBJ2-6	TGCGCCAGCAGCGAGGGACAGGGGTCTGGGGCCAACGTCCTGACTTTC	CASSEGQGSGANVLTF